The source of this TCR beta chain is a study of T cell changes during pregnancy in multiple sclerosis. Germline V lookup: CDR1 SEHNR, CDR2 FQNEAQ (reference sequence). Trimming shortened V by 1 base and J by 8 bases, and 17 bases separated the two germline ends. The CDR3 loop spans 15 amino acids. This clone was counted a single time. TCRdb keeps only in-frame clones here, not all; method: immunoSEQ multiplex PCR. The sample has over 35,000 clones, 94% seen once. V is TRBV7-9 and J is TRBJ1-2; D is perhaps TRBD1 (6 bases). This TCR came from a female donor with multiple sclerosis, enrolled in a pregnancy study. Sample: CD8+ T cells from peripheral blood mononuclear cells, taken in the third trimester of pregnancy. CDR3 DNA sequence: TGTGCCAGCAGCTTAGTCGGGACATCTCAGGGCGGCTACACCTTC. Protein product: CASSLVGTSQGGYTF.